A selection of T cell receptor beta chains follows, all from one sample in a study of vaccination and CD4 T cells after COVID-19. TCRdb independently ran MiXCR on the PCR reads; one entry per CDR3 protein. The sample shows some 15,000 distinct CDR3 sequences, around 59% of them seen only once. Which antigens these TCRs recognize remains unknown. Material: CD4+ T cells from blood, cultured in vitro. All receptors come from a human donor who had recovered from COVID-19. CDR3s include the opening cysteine and the closing phenylalanine or tryptophan. D genes are given only for firm matches. The listing skips clone size in some rows; elsewhere it reads once, few, many or a size class.

TRBD2 TRBJ2-2 - TRBV5-1 16 CASSGGTSGNTGELFF TGCGCCAGCAGCGGGGGGACTAGCGGAAACACCGGGGAGCTGTTTTTT
- TRBJ2-2 - TRBV5-1 15 CASSVLRPNTGELFF TGCGCCAGCAGCGTCCTCCGACCCAACACCGGGGAGCTGTTTTTT
TRBD2 TRBJ2-7 - TRBV7-3 15 CASSAASGPQYEQYF TGTGCCAGCAGCGCGGCTAGCGGCCCTCAATACGAGCAGTACTTC
- TRBJ2-3 - TRBV7-9 15 CASSLGNPTTDTQYF TGTGCCAGCAGCTTGGGGAACCCAACCACAGATACGCAGTATTTT
TRBD1 TRBJ2-5 - TRBV10-1 18 CASSESVYGTGSGKTQYF TGCGCCAGCAGTGAGTCTGTCTACGGGACAGGGTCGGGAAAGACCCAGTACTTC
- TRBJ2-5 - TRBV24-1 15 CATSAHHGTGETQYF TGTGCCACCAGTGCTCACCACGGGACTGGAGAGACCCAGTACTTC
- TRBJ1-1 - TRBV5-6 13 CASSWGGAPEAFF TGTGCCAGCAGCTGGGGAGGGGCCCCTGAAGCTTTCTTT
- TRBJ1-4 - TRBV11-2 15 CASSEWRGPNEKLFF TGTGCCAGCAGCGAATGGAGGGGACCTAATGAAAAACTGTTTTTT
- TRBJ1-5 - TRBV12-3/TRBV12-4 15 CASRSSGTTNQPQHF TGTGCCAGCAGGTCGTCCGGGACAACTAATCAGCCCCAGCATTTT
TRBD2 TRBJ2-3 - TRBV5-4 14 CASSLTSGTDTQYF TGTGCCAGCAGCTTGACTAGCGGCACAGATACGCAGTATTTT
- TRBJ2-7 - TRBV19 15 CASRLTSYSSYEQYF TGTGCCAGTAGGCTAACTAGCTACAGCTCCTACGAGCAGTACTTC
- TRBJ1-6 - TRBV20-1 14 CSAPDRLYNSPLHF TGCAGTGCTCCAGACCGGTTATATAATTCACCCCTCCACTTT
TRBD1 TRBJ1-6 - TRBV2 15 CASSPQGVTNSPLHF TGTGCCAGCAGCCCCCAGGGGGTGACAAATTCACCCCTCCACTTT
- TRBJ2-3 hyperexpanded TRBV2 13 CASRVSSTDTQYF TGTGCCAGCAGGGTGTCTAGCACAGATACGCAGTATTTT
- TRBJ1-2 large TRBV20-1 12 CSARKGSYGYTF TGCAGTGCTAGAAAGGGGAGTTATGGCTACACCTTC
TRBD2 TRBJ2-2 - TRBV2 16 CASKLGDYRSTGELFF TGTGCCAGCAAACTAGGGGACTATCGCTCCACCGGGGAGCTGTTTTTT
- TRBJ1-3 - TRBV6-1 14 CASRRQLSGNTIYF TGTGCCAGCAGGAGACAACTCTCTGGAAACACCATATATTTT
- TRBJ2-7 once TRBV6-4 16 CASDLERDRKTYEQYF TGTGCCAGCGACCTAGAGCGGGACAGGAAAACCTACGAGCAGTACTTC
TRBD2 TRBJ2-2 - TRBV6-2/TRBV6-3 17 CASSLGLAGVKAGELFF TGTGCCAGCAGTCTGGGACTAGCGGGAGTCAAAGCCGGGGAGCTGTTTTTT
- TRBJ2-3 - TRBV21-1 19 CASSDKITGTSVNLDTQYF TGTGCCAGCAGCGATAAGATAACCGGGACTAGCGTGAATCTAGATACGCAGTATTTT
- TRBJ1-1 - TRBV2 14 CAKHQGIMNTEAFF TGTGCCAAGCACCAGGGGATCATGAACACTGAAGCTTTCTTT
- TRBJ1-3 - TRBV2 15 CASRDYRVSGNTIYF TGTGCCAGCAGAGACTACAGGGTCTCTGGAAACACCATATATTTT
- TRBJ2-5 - TRBV10-3 15 CAISGGRDNRETQYF TGTGCCATCAGTGGGGGGAGGGACAACCGGGAGACCCAGTACTTC
- TRBJ1-2 - TRBV19 16 CASSIDRGAGARGYTF TGTGCCAGTAGTATAGATCGGGGAGCCGGGGCACGTGGCTACACCTTC
TRBD2 TRBJ2-5 few TRBV7-9 15 CASSFGLAGGETQYF TGTGCCAGCAGCTTTGGGCTAGCGGGAGGAGAGACCCAGTACTTC
TRBD2 TRBJ2-3 - TRBV7-6 16 CASSPGASGSSDTQYF TGTGCCAGCAGCCCCGGGGCTAGCGGGAGTTCAGATACGCAGTATTTT
- TRBJ1-1 - TRBV30 13 CAWSPGGNTEAFF TGTGCCTGGAGTCCGGGGGGGAACACTGAAGCTTTCTTT
- TRBJ2-2 - TRBV24-1 16 CATSDFTLTSTGELFF TGTGCCACCAGTGATTTCACGCTGACCTCCACCGGGGAGCTGTTTTTT
- TRBJ1-5 - TRBV6-1 14 CASSEGLTGQPQHF TGTGCCAGCAGTGAAGGATTAACTGGGCAGCCCCAGCATTTT
- TRBJ2-3 - TRBV5-1 13 CASSPGGTDTQYF TGCGCCAGCAGCCCCGGGGGCACAGATACGCAGTATTTT
TRBD2 TRBJ2-5 once TRBV10-3 16 CAISPGLAGSQETQYF TGTGCCATCAGTCCCGGACTAGCGGGATCACAAGAGACCCAGTACTTC
- TRBJ1-2 - TRBV7-3 16 CASSLGPRNSRNGYTF TGTGCCAGCAGCCTAGGTCCCAGAAACTCTCGTAATGGCTACACCTTC
TRBD2 TRBJ2-1 - TRBV20-1 20 CSAPLLRSIAGELTYNEQFF TGCAGTGCACCCCTCCTCAGATCAATAGCGGGAGAACTGACCTACAATGAGCAGTTCTTC
- TRBJ1-5 - TRBV5-1 14 CASSLAGSNQPQHF TGCGCCAGCAGCTTGGCTGGCAGCAATCAGCCCCAGCATTTT
- TRBJ1-1 - TRBV12-3/TRBV12-4 15 CASRATGSLNTEAFF TGTGCCAGCAGGGCCACAGGGTCTTTGAACACTGAAGCTTTCTTT
- TRBJ1-2 - TRBV20-1 11 CSASLGAHYTF TGCAGTGCCTCCCTGGGGGCTCACTACACCTTC
- TRBJ2-3 few TRBV4-3 15 CASSQDIVSADTQYF TGCGCCAGCAGCCAAGATATAGTCTCCGCAGATACGCAGTATTTT
TRBD1 TRBJ2-2 once TRBV27 14 CASGTAGNTGELFF TGTGCCAGCGGGACAGCAGGGAACACCGGGGAGCTGTTTTTT
- TRBJ2-5 - TRBV6-1 14 CASSRPGRQETQYF TGTGCCAGCAGCCGGCCAGGGAGGCAAGAGACCCAGTACTTC
TRBD1 TRBJ2-1 - TRBV18 11 CASSTGVEQFF TGTGCCAGCTCAACAGGGGTTGAACAGTTCTTC
- TRBJ2-7 - TRBV12-3/TRBV12-4 11 CASSLGYEQYF TGTGCCAGCAGTTTAGGGTACGAGCAGTACTTC
TRBD2 TRBJ2-7 - TRBV6-5 19 CASSYSKVGWGGRSHEQYF TGTGCCAGCAGTTACTCGAAAGTTGGGTGGGGCGGGAGATCCCACGAGCAGTACTTC